Below, 22 T cell receptor beta chains from the same sample are listed, as sequenced in a study of blood T cell repertoires in COVID-19. Repertoires were generated with immunoSEQ multiplex PCR, while TCRdb's copy carries only in-frame clones and drops some. The sample has 68,000 or so clones, approximately 90% seen once. Sample: peripheral blood. The source of these receptors is a man in his fifties with acute or convalescent COVID-19.

The rearrangement uses TRBV4-3 and TRBJ1-6, with D maybe TRBD1 (6 bases). In germline, CDR1 is LGHNA, CDR2 YSLEER. CDR3 length: 14 residues. With 1 base removed from V and 10 bases from J, the gap between germline ends came to 11 bases. CDR3 region: CASSQGWGPSPLHF. CDR3 sequence (DNA): TGCGCCAGCAGCCAAGGGTGGGGGCCATCACCCCTCCACTTT.

The chain combines TRBV7-6 with TRBJ2-2, with a weak D call TRBD2 (6 bases). The CDR3 contains 18 residues. V shed 0 bases and J shed 5 bases, with 19 bases lying between them. Germline loops: CDR1 SGHVS, CDR2 FNYEAQ. The DNA for the CDR3 is TGTGCCAGCAGCTTAGCGCTGGGACTCCTCGTGACGACCGGGGAGCTGTTTTTT. Encoded protein: CASSLALGLLVTTGELFF.

The CDR3 spells CASKTLAGANTGELFF. The CDR3, as DNA: TGTGCCAGCAAGACCTTAGCGGGAGCGAACACCGGGGAGCTGTTTTTT. This sequence joins TRBV2 and TRBJ2-2; 9 bases match TRBD2. Germline V CDR1 and CDR2: SNHLY, FYNNEI. The V and J ends lost 7 bases and 0 bases, in that order; junction bases with no gene match: 6. The CDR3 runs to 16 residues.

The chain carries TRBV5-4 and TRBJ1-2; possible D gene TRBD1, 6 bases. CDR1 is SGHNT and CDR2 is YYREEE in the germline V gene (reference sequence). The CDR3 covers 14 residues. Trimming pared 4 bases from V and 7 bases from J, leaving 17 bases between. The CDR3: CASSHRREGGGYTF. CDR3 nucleotide sequence: TGTGCCAGCAGCCACCGTAGGGAAGGGGGTGGCTACACCTTC.

The V and J genes are TRBV28 and TRBJ1-1; D remains ambiguous. V lost 4 bases and J 3 bases, leaving 12 bases between the germline ends. CDR1 is MDHEN, CDR2 SYDVKM, per germline. The CDR3 sequence is 14 residues long. CDR3 sequence: CASSSQADYTEAFF. The CDR3, as DNA: TGTGCCAGCAGTTCTCAGGCAGATTACACTGAAGCTTTCTTT.

This CDR3 reads CASIAEGRYGYTF. The CDR3 region has the DNA TGTGCCAGCATAGCTGAGGGAAGGTATGGCTACACCTTC. V gene TRBV2 combines with J gene TRBJ1-2; D is undetermined. Germline V gene data show CDR1 as SNHLY and CDR2 as FYNNEI. CDR3 length equals 13 residues. The V gene lost 7 bases and the J gene lost 5 bases, with 14 bases spanning the gap. Complete variable domain (other parts from reference TRBV2 and TRBJ1-2): EPEVTQTPSHQVTQMGQEVILRCVPISNHLYFYWYRQILGQKVEFLVSFYNNEISEKSEIFDDQFSVERPDGSNFTLKIRSTKLEDSAMYFCASIAEGRYGYTFGSGTRLTVV.

The chain employs TRBV3-1 (or the pseudogene TRBV3-2) and TRBJ1-6; 10 bases agree with TRBD1. The CDR3 is made up of 14 amino acids. CDR1 is LGHDT and CDR2 is YNNKEL in the germline V gene (reference sequence). V was clipped by 4 bases and J by 9 bases; unmatched bases: 3. The CDR3 loop reads CASSPGDRGSPLHF. The CDR3 DNA reads TGTGCCAGCAGCCCCGGGGACAGGGGTTCACCCCTCCACTTT.

This clone appeared a single time. The chain uses TRBV25-1 and TRBJ2-2, with a possible D match to TRBD1 (6 bases). The CDR3 covers 15 residues. Trimming left V 4 bases short and J 0 bases short, with 9 bases between. CDR1 is MGHDK, CDR2 SYGVNS, per germline. The chain's CDR3 is CASSGRTANTGELFF. In DNA, the CDR3 is TGTGCCAGCAGTGGGCGGACAGCGAACACCGGGGAGCTGTTTTTT.

The chain couples TRBV5-6 to TRBJ1-6, with D possibly being TRBD1 (5 bases). The CDR3 has 15 residues. CDR1 is SGHDT, CDR2 YYEEEE, per germline. Trimming removed 2 bases from V and 10 bases from J, with 16 bases in between. CDR3 bases: TGTGCCAGCAGCTTCGGCGGGGGTCTAGGCTCACCCCTCCACTTT. Translated, it gives CASSFGGGLGSPLHF.

This rearrangement joins TRBV15 to TRBJ2-7, with 9 nucleotides matching TRBD2. The CDR3 is 15 amino acids. The ends lost 1 base at V and 2 bases at J; junction bases unmatched: 3. Per the germline V gene, CDR1 is LNHNV and CDR2 is YYDKDF (reference sequence). CDR3 region: CATSRGLAETYEQYV. CDR3 sequence (DNA): TGTGCCACCAGCAGAGGACTAGCGGAGACCTACGAGCAGTACGTC.

This chain joins TRBV19 and TRBJ1-1; possible D gene TRBD1, 5 bases. Trimming took 6 bases from V and 1 from J, leaving 24 bases between them. The CDR3 is 18 residues long. The germline V gene encodes CDR1 LNHDA and CDR2 SQIVND (reference sequence). CDR3 nucleotides: TGTGCCAGTAGCCAGCCAAGCCCGGGGGTGTTGTGGAACACTGAAGCTTTCTTT. Its protein product is CASSQPSPGVLWNTEAFF. The full variable domain, its missing parts supplied by reference TRBV19 and TRBJ1-1, is DGGITQSPKYLFRKEGQNVTLSCEQNLNHDAMYWYRQDPGQGLRLIYYSQIVNDFQKGDIAEGYSVSREKKESFPLTVTSAQKNPTAFYLCASSQPSPGVLWNTEAFFGQGTRLTVV.

This clone has just a few counts. The chain is built from TRBV6-2 or TRBV6-3 and TRBJ2-7; 8 positions agree with TRBD1. Germline values: CDR1 MNHEY, CDR2 SVGEGT. This CDR3 has 12 amino acids. The trim removed 6 bases at V and 6 bases at J, leaving 4 bases unmatched. CDR3 loop: CASSLQGAEQYV. The DNA of the CDR3 is TGTGCCAGCAGCCTCCAGGGGGCCGAGCAGTACGTC.

The rearrangement uses TRBV11-2 and TRBJ2-7, with D perhaps matching TRBD2 (5 bases). Between the trimmed V and J ends, which lost 5 bases and 0 bases, there was a span of 11 bases. In germline, CDR1 is SGHAT, CDR2 FQNNGV. The CDR3 consists of 14 residues. The CDR3 reads CASSPWTASYEQYF. The CDR3 region has the DNA TGTGCCAGCAGCCCTTGGACTGCCTCCTACGAGCAGTACTTC.

This clone was counted once. V and J are TRBV27 and TRBJ1-5; D not resolved. Between the trimmed V and J ends, which lost 5 bases and 0 bases, there was a span of 17 bases. The germline V gene encodes CDR1 MNHEY and CDR2 SMNVEV (reference sequence). The CDR3 spans 17 residues. Here the CDR3 DNA reads TGTGCCAGCAGTCAAATCCGGGATAACTATAGCAATCAGCCCCAGCATTTT. Its protein is CASSQIRDNYSNQPQHF.

The CDR3, as DNA: TGTGCCAGCAGCCCGACAGGCTCTCGAAACATTCAGTACTTC. Its protein is CASSPTGSRNIQYF. The J gene is TRBJ2-4, the V gene TRBV5-4; D may be TRBD1 (6 bases). Germline loops: CDR1 SGHNT, CDR2 YYREEE (reference sequence). This CDR3 has 14 residues. Trimming pared 4 bases from V and 6 bases from J, leaving 14 bases between.

The chain's CDR3 is CASSLTSGTYNEQFF. CDR3 nucleotide sequence: TGCGCCAGCAGCCTTACTAGCGGGACCTACAATGAGCAGTTCTTC. The chain recombines TRBV4-3 with TRBJ2-1; 10 bases map to TRBD2. Germline V gives CDR1 LGHNA, CDR2 YSLEER. V lost 4 bases, J lost 2 bases, and 2 bases stayed unmatched. This CDR3 is built from 15 residues.

CDR3: CASRPGGSTEQFF. Here the CDR3 DNA reads TGTGCCAGCCGCCCGGGAGGGAGTACAGAGCAGTTCTTC. The genes are TRBV6-5 and TRBJ2-1; TRBD2 matches 8 bases. This CDR3 has 13 residues. Germline V gives CDR1 MNHEY, CDR2 SVGAGI. V shed 8 bases and J 10 bases; nucleotides not matched to a gene: 10.

The chain uses TRBV7-9 and TRBJ2-7, with TRBD1 matching 7 bases. The V and J ends lost 6 bases and 1 base, in that order; junction bases with no gene match: 12. Germline V gene data show CDR1 as SEHNR and CDR2 as FQNEAQ (reference sequence). The CDR3 has 16 residues. The chain's CDR3 is CASSKQGELGSYEQYF. The CDR3 nucleotides read TGTGCCAGCAGTAAGCAGGGGGAGCTGGGATCCTACGAGCAGTACTTC.

The J gene is TRBJ2-1, the V gene TRBV6-2 or TRBV6-3, with TRBD2 matching over 14 bases. Trimming cost V 6 bases and J 7 bases; bases outside gene matches: 8. Germline CDR1 reads MNHEY; CDR2 reads SVGEGT. This CDR3 has 16 residues. In DNA form, the CDR3 reads TGTGCCAGCAGCCACCTCGGGACTAGCGGGAGTAATGAGCAGTTCTTC. Protein sequence: CASSHLGTSGSNEQFF.

This chain joins TRBV3-1 (or the pseudogene TRBV3-2) and TRBJ1-1; unclear D gene. Per the germline V gene, CDR1 is LGHDT and CDR2 is YNNKEL (reference sequence). The V end lost 3 bases, the J end lost 1 base, and 12 bases lay between the germline ends. The CDR3 spans 15 residues. The CDR3 DNA is TGTGCCAGCAGCCATGGTACCACAGCGAACACTGAAGCTTTCTTT. Amino acids: CASSHGTTANTEAFF.

The chain recombines TRBV5-1 with TRBJ2-2; D might be TRBD1 (7 bases). V dropped 1 base and J dropped 7 bases, with 20 bases sitting between them. The CDR3 totals 17 residues. Germline loops: CDR1 SGHRS, CDR2 YFSETQ. The CDR3 nucleotides read TGCGCCAGCAGCTTGCCCCCAGGGCGGGACAGTTACGGGGAGCTGTTTTTT. Encoded protein: CASSLPPGRDSYGELFF.

The chain recombines TRBV5-1 with TRBJ2-2, with 10 nucleotides matching TRBD2. J gave up 0 bases and V 2 bases, and 4 bases lay outside the gene matches. CDR1 is SGHRS, CDR2 YFSETQ, per germline. The CDR3 length is 17 residues. The chain's CDR3 is CASSLTSGNTNTGELFF. The CDR3 DNA follows: TGCGCCAGCAGCTTAACTAGCGGGAACACGAACACCGGGGAGCTGTTTTTT.